This T cell receptor (beta chain) was identified during a study of beta chain features in type 1 diabetes. Study-wide background: Examination covered some 110,000,000 sorted cells spanning all samples. Points from the study as a whole: Here, the possible influence of HLA type (on TCRB rearrangement) remained unresolved. Shorter TCRB CDR3s, moderately but significantly so, marked every one of the four CD4+ subsets in Type 1 diabetes patients.

One heparinised draw, averaging roughly 0.12 L, was taken per donor. The whole isolated RNA underwent reverse transcription, so sequencing captured expressed TCRB transcripts. TCRdb's table, derived via immunoSEQ multiplex PCR, lists solely in-frame clones and lacks some. The sample contains about 140,000 clones, roughly 9.7% of which appear only once. On this clone itself: The antigen is undetermined.

The sequence derives from a woman between 40 and 55 years old in good health. The sequencing input was central memory CD4+ T cells from blood.

This CDR3 is CASSLVPGSPLHF. The DNA for the CDR3 is TGTGCCAGCAGCTTAGTCCCCGGTTCACCCCTCCACTTT. V usage is TRBV7-8 and J usage is TRBJ1-6; D remains unclear. There are 13 residues in the CDR3. Germline V gene data show CDR1 as SGHVS and CDR2 as FQNEAQ. V lost 1 base to trimming and J lost 9 bases, with 7 bases between them.